This T cell receptor beta chain derives from a study of T-cell reconstitution after alpha-beta-depleted transplantation in children. Study-wide results and limits: The origin of high day-60 TCRbeta diversity in some patients lay in surviving recipient T cells and thymic progenitors. About two months after transplant, alpha-beta T cells reportedly came from several hundred expanded graft clones. Most T-cell counts and diversity one year after the transplant came from T cells that were newly produced.

Preparing the TCRbeta library involved the use of unique molecular identifiers. One entry per CDR3 protein, called by TCRdb with MiXCR from the PCR reads. The data show fewer than 700,000 distinct CDR3 sequences, over 10% seen once. With regard to this clonotype: No antigen is known for it.

Source: PBMCs, mostly from graft donor cells, taken 360 days after TCRalphabeta/CD19-depleted stem cell transplant. This TCR was recovered from a male patient younger than 18 who had a stem cell transplant for acute myeloid leukemia, so the T cells may come from the graft donor.

The CDR3 sequence: CASRREESSYNEQFF. DNA of the CDR3: TGTGCCAGCAGGAGGGAGGAGAGCTCCTACAATGAGCAGTTCTTC. The chain couples TRBV2 to TRBJ2-1, with a tentative D call TRBD2 (6 bases). The germline CDR1 and CDR2 sequences are SNHLY and FYNNEI. The CDR3 covers 15 residues. V lost 6 bases and J lost 0, with 12 bases in between.